Following are 6 T cell receptor beta chains from one sample sequenced in a study of vaccination and CD4 T cells after COVID-19. Documented treatment: 10-day PBMC culture with coronavirus spike peptide pools or control peptides (ViraFEST assay). The antigens these receptors bind are not known. An Oncomine TCR Beta short-read assay was used to sequence the DNA from cultured CD4+ T cells. TCRdb redid the calling of the PCR reads with MiXCR, one entry per CDR3 protein. The sample includes about 15,000 distinct CDR3 sequences, approximately 70% of them seen just once. Sequencing was performed on CD4+ T cells from blood, cultured in vitro. These TCRs come from a human donor who had recovered from COVID-19.

This chain links TRBV28 with TRBJ1-6, with 7 bases matching TRBD1. The CDR3 runs 14 residues. Germline values: CDR1 MDHEN, CDR2 SYDVKM. The trim removed 2 bases at V and 7 bases at J, leaving 2 bases unmatched. This CDR3 is CASSLQGVNSPLHF. The CDR3 DNA sequence: TGTGCCAGCAGTTTACAGGGGGTGAATTCACCCCTCCACTTT.

In nucleotides, the CDR3 is TGTGCCAGCAGTTTCGGGCGGGACGAGCAGTACTTC. It is translated as CASSFGRDEQYF. This chain joins TRBV27 and TRBJ2-7; tentative D call: TRBD2 (5 bases). Germline CDR1 reads MNHEY; CDR2 reads SMNVEV (reference sequence). The CDR3 covers 12 residues. With 3 bases removed from V and 5 bases from J, the gap between germline ends came to 8 bases.

The rearrangement links TRBV4-1 to TRBJ1-5, with D perhaps matching TRBD1 (5 bases). The germline CDR1 and CDR2 sequences are MGHRA and YSYEKL. The length of the CDR3 is 14 residues. The V and J ends lost 0 bases and 9 bases respectively, with 12 bases between them. The CDR3 is CASSQDGGMMPQHF. CDR3 sequence (DNA): TGCGCCAGCAGCCAAGACGGGGGAATGATGCCCCAGCATTTT.

The chain employs TRBV19 and TRBJ2-2; D perhaps matches TRBD1 (6 bases). V lost 4 bases to trimming and J lost 6 bases, with 15 bases between them. Germline CDR1 reads LNHDA; CDR2 reads SQIVND (reference sequence). This CDR3 spans 15 amino acids. In DNA form, the CDR3 reads TGTGCCAGTAGTACCGGACAGACCTCCGCCGGGGAGCTGTTTTTT. Translating it yields CASSTGQTSAGELFF.

The J gene is TRBJ2-4, the V gene TRBV20-1; D unresolved. This CDR3 has 15 residues. CDR1 and CDR2 (germline): DFQATT, SNEGSKA (reference sequence). V was clipped by 0 bases and J by 0 bases, with 9 bases between them. The CDR3, as DNA: TGCAGTGCTAGAGAAAAGGGTCTAGCCAAAAACATTCAGTACTTC. Its translation is CSAREKGLAKNIQYF.

The chain joins TRBV6-5 to TRBJ2-7, with 7 bases lining up with TRBD1. The germline V gene encodes CDR1 MNHEY and CDR2 SVGAGI. The V gene end was trimmed by 4 bases and the J gene end by 0 bases; junction bases not matched to a gene: 3. The CDR3 is 14 amino acids. The CDR3, as DNA: TGTGCCAGCAGTTCGGGGACAGCCTCCTACGAGCAGTACTTC. The encoded protein is CASSSGTASYEQYF.